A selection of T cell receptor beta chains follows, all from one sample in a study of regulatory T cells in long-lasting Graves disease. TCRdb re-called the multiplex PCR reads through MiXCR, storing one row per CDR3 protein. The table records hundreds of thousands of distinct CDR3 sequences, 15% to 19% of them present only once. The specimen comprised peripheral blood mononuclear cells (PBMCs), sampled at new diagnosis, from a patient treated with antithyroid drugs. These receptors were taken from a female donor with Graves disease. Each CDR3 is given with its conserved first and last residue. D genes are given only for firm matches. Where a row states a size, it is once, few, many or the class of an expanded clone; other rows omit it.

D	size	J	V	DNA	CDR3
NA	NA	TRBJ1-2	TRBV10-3	TGTGCCATCAGTGATACCAGTGGGTTGCTCGGGTTAGCTAACTATGGCTACACCTTC	CAISDTSGLLGLANYGYTF
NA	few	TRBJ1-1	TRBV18	TGTGCCAGCTCACCAAATCCGGAGGGCACTGAAGCTTTCTTT	CASSPNPEGTEAFF
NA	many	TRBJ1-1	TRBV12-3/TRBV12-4	TGTGCCAGCAGTTGGGGGTATACTGAAGCTTTCTTT	CASSWGYTEAFF
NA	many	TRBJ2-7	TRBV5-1	TGCGCCAGCAGCTTCCCGGACACATCCTACGAGCAGTACTTC	CASSFPDTSYEQYF
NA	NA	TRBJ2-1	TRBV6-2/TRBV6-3	TGTGCCAGCAGTGACCCTGATCGGGGGAATGAGCAGTTCTTC	CASSDPDRGNEQFF
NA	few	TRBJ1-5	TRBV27	TGTGCCAGCAGTTTTTATGGGGTTCAGCCCCAGCATTTT	CASSFYGVQPQHF
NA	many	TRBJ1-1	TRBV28	TGTGCCAGCAGCCAGGGATTGAACACTGAAGCTTTCTTT	CASSQGLNTEAFF
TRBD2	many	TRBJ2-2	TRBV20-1	TGCAGTGCTAGTCGGGATAGCGGGAGGTCCGGGGAGCTGTTTTTT	CSASRDSGRSGELFF
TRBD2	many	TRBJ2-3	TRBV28	TGTGCCAGCAGTCGGACTAGCGGGAGTCCCTATACGCAGTATTTT	CASSRTSGSPYTQYF
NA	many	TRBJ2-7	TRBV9	TGTGCCAGCAGCCCGCTGAGTCGGACCGACCCTTACGAGCAGTACTTC	CASSPLSRTDPYEQYF
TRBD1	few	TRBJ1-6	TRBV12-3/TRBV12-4	TGTGCCAGCACCGAGGGGGGGACAGGGCGTTCACCCCTCCACTTT	CASTEGGTGRSPLHF
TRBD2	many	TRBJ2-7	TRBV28	TGTGCCAGCAGTTTCCTCATTACCGGGAGGGCCTACGAGCAGTACTTC	CASSFLITGRAYEQYF
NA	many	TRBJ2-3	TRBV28	TGTGCCAGCAGCTCTACTAGCACAGATACGCAGTATTTT	CASSSTSTDTQYF
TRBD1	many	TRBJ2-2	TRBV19	TGTGCCAGTAGTGGGGACAGGTTCTACACCGGGGAGCTGTTTTTT	CASSGDRFYTGELFF
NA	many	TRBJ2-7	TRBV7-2	TGTGCCAGCAGCTTATACCAGTCCGAGCAGTACTTC	CASSLYQSEQYF
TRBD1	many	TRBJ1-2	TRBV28	TGTGCCAGCAGCCACAAAATGGACAGGGGGCCCGAAAGCTACACCTTC	CASSHKMDRGPESYTF
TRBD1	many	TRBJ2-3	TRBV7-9	TGTGCCAGCAGCTTATGGGGACAGGGGCCCTTTACAGATACGCAGTATTTT	CASSLWGQGPFTDTQYF
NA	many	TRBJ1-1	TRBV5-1	TGCGCCAGCAGCTACCTGGGACACACTGAAGCTTTCTTT	CASSYLGHTEAFF
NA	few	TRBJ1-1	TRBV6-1	TGTGCCAGCGGGACGTACAGGGATTCCGCGAACACTGAAGCTTTCTTT	CASGTYRDSANTEAFF
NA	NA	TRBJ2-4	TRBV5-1	TGCGCCAGCAACTTGGCCGGGGCGGCCAAAAACATTCAGTACTTC	CASNLAGAAKNIQYF
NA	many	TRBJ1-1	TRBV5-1	TGCGCCAGCAGCTTGGCCCGGGTGGACCTTGGGGGGGAAGCTTTCTTT	CASSLARVDLGGEAFF
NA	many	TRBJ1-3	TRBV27	TGTGCCAGCAGTCTGAGGTTCAGCTCTGGAAACACCATATATTTT	CASSLRFSSGNTIYF